This paragraph covers one TCR beta chain sequence. Its target is not known. Regarding time point: blood 4 weeks post-SBRT, at nephrectomy. Documented treatment: 15 Gy SBRT to primary tumor, nephrectomy 4 weeks later. Nephrectomy followed 15 Gy stereotactic body radiation by 4 weeks. Blood was sampled at baseline, 2 weeks and 4 weeks after SBRT. This renal cell carcinoma was of the clear cell type. This entry is derived from a study of radiation and T cells in renal cell carcinoma. Study-level findings and limits: From baseline, blood top tumor clonotypes peaked at 2 weeks post-radiation.

Sequencing used immunoSEQ multiplex PCR; TCRdb keeps in-frame clones, though not all of them. The sample consists of some 78,000 clones, 89% of them appearing once. The J segment lost 1 base and the V segment lost 5 bases, leaving 8 bases of the junction unmatched. The CDR3 loop spans 16 amino acids. CDR1 and CDR2 (germline): SGHTA, FQGNSA. The chain is built from TRBV7-2 and TRBJ2-3; 8 nucleotides agree with TRBD2. This receptor was taken from a woman in her seventies with renal cell carcinoma. Sequenced here: blood, sampled from a patient whose treatment included radiotherapy and nephrectomy. The DNA for the CDR3 is TGTGCCAGCAGCCCCCCGGGGCGGGGGGGCACAGATACGCAGTATTTT. Its translation: CASSPPGRGGTDTQYF.